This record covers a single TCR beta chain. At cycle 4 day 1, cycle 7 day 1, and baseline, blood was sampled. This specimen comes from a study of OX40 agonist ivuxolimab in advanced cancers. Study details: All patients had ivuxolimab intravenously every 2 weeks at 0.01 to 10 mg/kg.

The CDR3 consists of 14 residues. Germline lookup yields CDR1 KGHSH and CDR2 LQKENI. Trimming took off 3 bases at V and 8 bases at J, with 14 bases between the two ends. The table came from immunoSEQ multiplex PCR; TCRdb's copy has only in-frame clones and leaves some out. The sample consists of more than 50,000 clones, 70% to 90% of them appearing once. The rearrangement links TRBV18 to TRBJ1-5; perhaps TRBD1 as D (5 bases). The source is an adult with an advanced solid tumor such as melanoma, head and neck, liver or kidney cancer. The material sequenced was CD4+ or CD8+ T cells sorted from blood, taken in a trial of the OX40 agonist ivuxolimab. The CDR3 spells CASSPGRGSEPQHF. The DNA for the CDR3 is TGTGCCAGCTCACCCGGAAGGGGTTCAGAGCCCCAGCATTTT. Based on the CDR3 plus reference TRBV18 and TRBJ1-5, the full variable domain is NAGVMQNPRHLVRRRGQEARLRCSPMKGHSHVYWYRQLPEEGLKFMVYLQKENIIDESGMPKERFSAEFPKEGPSILRIQQVVRGDSAAYFCASSPGRGSEPQHFGDGTRLSIL.